The clone carrying this T cell receptor (beta chain) came up once. The data derive from a study of blood T cell repertoires in COVID-19. Looking at the study overall: COVID-19 samples from acute and convalescent phases originated in the United States, Italy and Spain.

Participants were aged 18 to 89 years from more than 20 US areas. Repertoires were generated with immunoSEQ multiplex PCR, while TCRdb's copy carries only in-frame clones and drops some. The sample gives fewer than 350,000 clones, roughly 93% of which show up once; about 2.1% is in the top ten. Germline CDR1 LGHDT, CDR2 YNNKEL (reference sequence). V shed 2 bases and J shed 8 bases, with 15 bases lying between them. The CDR3 spans 14 residues. The rearrangement joins TRBV3-1 (or the pseudogene TRBV3-2) to TRBJ1-2, with D tentatively TRBD1 (6 bases). The TCR originated in a woman in her thirties or forties with acute COVID-19. The sequencing sample was made of PBMCs or T cells enriched from blood (not recorded which). CDR3 protein: CASSQNTGIGGYTF. The CDR3, as DNA: TGTGCCAGCAGCCAAAACACAGGGATTGGCGGCTACACCTTC.